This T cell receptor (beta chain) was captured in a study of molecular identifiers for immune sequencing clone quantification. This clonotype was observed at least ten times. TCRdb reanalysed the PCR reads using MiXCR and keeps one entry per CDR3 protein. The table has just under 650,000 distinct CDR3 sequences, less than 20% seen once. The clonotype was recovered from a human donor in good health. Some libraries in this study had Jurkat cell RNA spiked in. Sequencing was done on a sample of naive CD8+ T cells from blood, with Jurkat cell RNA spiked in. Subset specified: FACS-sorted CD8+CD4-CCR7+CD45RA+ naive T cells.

The chain's CDR3 is CASSLVGDAARAYEQYF. CDR3 nucleotide sequence: TGTGCCAGCAGCTTGGTGGGGGACGCAGCCAGGGCCTACGAGCAGTACTTC. The V and J genes are TRBV5-4 and TRBJ2-7; the D call may be TRBD1 or TRBD2 (5 bases each). The germline gives CDR1 SGHNT, CDR2 YYREEE (reference sequence). The CDR3 is 17 amino acids. Trimming took 0 bases from V and 2 from J, leaving 18 bases between them.